This TCR beta chain was found in a study of shared clonotypes between healthy human individuals. Turning to this clone: Its antigen remains unknown. Other DNA sequences in the same sample also yield this CDR3.

Study-wide points: Researchers found naive subsets generally carried larger estimated richness than memory subsets.

The length of the CDR3 is 18 residues. J was trimmed by 1 base and V by 0 bases; bases with no gene match: 5. Germline lookup yields CDR1 SGHRS and CDR2 YFSETQ. Sequenced by immunoSEQ multiplex PCR; TCRdb stores in-frame clones only, minus some. Found here are 1.6 million or so clones, roughly 97% of them singletons; the top ten hold about 1%. This receptor was obtained from a man under 40 in good health. Sample: naive CD4+ T cells sorted from blood. Subset here: CD45RA+ positively selected. The V call is TRBV5-1, the J call TRBJ2-1, with 12 nucleotides matching TRBD2. CDR3 amino acids: CASSLGLAGGLSYNEQFF. The CDR3 DNA follows: TGCGCCAGCAGCTTGGGTCTAGCGGGAGGGCTTTCCTACAATGAGCAGTTCTTC.